The source of this TCR beta chain is a study of T cells in Graves' hyperthyroidism and ophthalmopathy. Study-level findings and limits: Before onset, by a median of approximately 5.9 months, the model predicted ophthalmopathy. Most expanded thyroid clonotypes above 0.001 also appeared in blood.

This CDR3 spans 12 amino acids. The germline V and J ends were trimmed by 8 bases and 5 bases, with 13 bases remaining between them. TCR beta CDR3 region amplification was performed from RNA transcripts. During a first-round RT-PCR of the TCR CDR3, the HTBI primer set was used. MiXCR was run by TCRdb on the multiplex PCR reads, yielding one entry per CDR3 protein. Seen here are over 500,000 distinct CDR3 sequences, roughly 17% observed once, and the top ten hold approximately 16%. Ophthalmopathy cases scored 3 or more on the Clinical Activity Score and 4 or more on NOSPECS grade, with duration below 3 months. Clinical symptoms, serum thyroxine, TRAb, thyroid ultrasound and orbital computed tomography informed diagnoses. Of note for this clonotype: Its target is not known.

The TCR sequence derives from a woman younger than 30 with Graves' ophthalmopathy. Sequencing was performed on blood. This chain links TRBV12-3 or TRBV12-4 with TRBJ2-7, with D possibly matching TRBD2 (6 bases). The CDR3 reads CASGGIINEQYF. The CDR3 nucleotides read TGTGCCAGCGGGGGGATAATCAACGAGCAGTACTTC.